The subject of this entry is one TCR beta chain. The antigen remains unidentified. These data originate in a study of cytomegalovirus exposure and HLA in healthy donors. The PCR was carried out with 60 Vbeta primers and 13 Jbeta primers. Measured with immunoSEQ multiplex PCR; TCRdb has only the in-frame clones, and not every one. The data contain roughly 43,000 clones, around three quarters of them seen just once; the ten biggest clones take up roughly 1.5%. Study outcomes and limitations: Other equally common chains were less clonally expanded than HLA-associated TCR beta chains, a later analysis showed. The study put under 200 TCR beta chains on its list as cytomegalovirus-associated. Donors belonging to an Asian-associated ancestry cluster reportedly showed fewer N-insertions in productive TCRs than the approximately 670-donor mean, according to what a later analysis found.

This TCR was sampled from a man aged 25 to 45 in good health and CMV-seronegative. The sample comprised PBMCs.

CDR3 coding DNA: TGTGCCAGCAGTGAAAGCGGGGGGCCTCAGCCCCAGCATTTT. This codes for CASSESGGPQPQHF. This sequence joins TRBV6-1 and TRBJ1-5; D perhaps matches TRBD1 (6 bases). CDR3 length: 14 amino acids. CDR1 and CDR2 (germline): MNHNS, SASEGT. Trimming shortened V by 2 bases and J by 6 bases, and 11 bases separated the two germline ends.